Described below is a single TCR beta chain sequence and its context. What it binds is unknown. Germline is not matched at one junction end, which may reflect a read error. The CDR3 consists of 17 residues. The germline CDR1 and CDR2 sequences are SEHNR and FQNEAQ (reference sequence). TCR beta cDNA libraries included unique molecular identifiers. With 1 to 10 million T cells as the source, roughly 0.5 million cDNA molecules resulted. Each CDR3 protein gets one entry after TCRdb re-called the PCR reads with MiXCR. The sample contains almost 700,000 distinct CDR3 sequences, 59% of which appear only once. This sample stems from a study of post-analysis software for immune sequencing data. Study outcomes and limitations: Higher frequency in patients than in controls was seen for about five TRBV segments, with TRBV5-6, TRBV5-1 and TRBV20-1 among them. Relative to controls, patients with multiple sclerosis showed significantly lower normalized Chao1 diversity. Same-batch preparations were strongly co-clustered by F measure.

This chain uses TRBV7-9 with TRBJ2-1; TRBD1 matches at 7 bases. Source material: blood. This receptor was obtained from a girl aged 2 to 10 with multiple sclerosis. The CDR3 loop is CASSSNKGTVDYNKQFF. The CDR3 coding sequence is TGTGCCAGCAGCTCGAATAAGGGGACAGTCGATTACAATAAGCAGTTCTTC.